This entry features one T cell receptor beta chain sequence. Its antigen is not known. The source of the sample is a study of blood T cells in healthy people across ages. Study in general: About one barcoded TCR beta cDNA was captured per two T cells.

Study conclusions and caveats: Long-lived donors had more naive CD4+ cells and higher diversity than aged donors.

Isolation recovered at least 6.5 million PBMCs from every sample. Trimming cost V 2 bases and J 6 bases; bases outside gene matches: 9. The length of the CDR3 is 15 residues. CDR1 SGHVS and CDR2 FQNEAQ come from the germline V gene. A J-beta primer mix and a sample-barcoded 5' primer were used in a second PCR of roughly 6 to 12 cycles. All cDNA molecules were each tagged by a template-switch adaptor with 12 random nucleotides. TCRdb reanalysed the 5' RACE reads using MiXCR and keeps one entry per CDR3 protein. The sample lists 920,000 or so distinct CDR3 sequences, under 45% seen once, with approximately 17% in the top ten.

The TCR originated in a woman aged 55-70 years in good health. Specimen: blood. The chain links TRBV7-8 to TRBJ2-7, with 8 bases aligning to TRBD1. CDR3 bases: TGTGCCAGCAGCTTAAGGACAGGGTCGATTCCCGAGCAGTACTTC. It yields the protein CASSLRTGSIPEQYF. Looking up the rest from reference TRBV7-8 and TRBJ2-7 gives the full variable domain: GAGVSQSPRYKVAKRGQDVALRCDPISGHVSLFWYQQALGQGPEFLTYFQNEAQLDKSGLPSDRFFAERPEGSVSTLKIQRTQQEDSAVYLCASSLRTGSIPEQYFGPGTRLTVT.